This T cell receptor beta chain originates from a study of human thymus T cells. Profiled with immunoSEQ multiplex PCR; TCRdb holds only in-frame clones, not every one. The sample includes about 130,000 clones, 90% to 95% seen only once; the top ten take around 0.025%. Resected material from corrective heart surgery provided the thymus tissue analysed. This clonotype was sampled from a boy under two years old with a congenital heart defect but otherwise immunologically healthy. The source material was thymus tissue.

The CDR3 nucleotides are TGTGCCAGCAGCTTAGATAATTCGGGACAATGGGGTGAAAAACTGTTTTTT. This sequence encodes CASSLDNSGQWGEKLFF. The chain is built from TRBV7-9 and TRBJ1-4, with D maybe TRBD1 (6 bases). Per germline, CDR1 SEHNR and CDR2 FQNEAQ (reference sequence). The CDR3 consists of 17 residues. V was trimmed by 1 base and J by 7 bases, leaving 19 bases between them.